Listed below are T cell receptor beta chains from one sample, sequenced in a study of regulatory T cells in long-lasting Graves disease. MiXCR, applied by TCRdb to the multiplex PCR reads, yields one record per CDR3 protein. The profile covers approximately 440,000 distinct CDR3 sequences, with 15% to 20% appearing a single time and 9.5% to 15% taken by the ten largest. The same data also contributed to another study, on T cells in Graves' hyperthyroidism and ophthalmopathy.

The sequencing here drew on peripheral blood mononuclear cells (PBMCs), taken at new diagnosis, from a patient treated with antithyroid drugs. Receptor source: a man aged 40-55 years with Graves disease. CDR3s include the opening cysteine and the closing phenylalanine or tryptophan. The order of the fields is clone size, V gene, J gene, D gene, CDR3 protein, CDR3 DNA. D genes are given only for firm matches. Size is omitted from some rows. Given values are once, few, many or a class for expanded clones.

clone_size: many
v_call: TRBV30
j_call: TRBJ2-7
d_call: NA
cdr3_aa: CAWSSTLEQYF
cdr3_nt: TGTGCCTGGAGTTCTACCCTCGAGCAGTACTTC

clone_size: once
v_call: TRBV19
j_call: TRBJ1-1
d_call: TRBD1
cdr3_aa: CASSRDRATEAFF
cdr3_nt: TGTGCCAGTAGTCGCGACAGGGCAACTGAAGCTTTCTTT

clone_size: many
v_call: TRBV30
j_call: TRBJ1-1
d_call: NA
cdr3_aa: CAWNHWNTEAFF
cdr3_nt: TGTGCCTGGAACCACTGGAACACTGAAGCTTTCTTT

clone_size: many
v_call: TRBV20-1
j_call: TRBJ2-7
d_call: NA
cdr3_aa: CSARAPNAYEQYF
cdr3_nt: TGCAGTGCTAGAGCTCCTAATGCATACGAGCAGTACTTC

clone_size: many
v_call: TRBV29-1
j_call: TRBJ2-1
d_call: NA
cdr3_aa: CSVEPASSSYNEQFF
cdr3_nt: TGCAGCGTTGAACCAGCGAGTTCCTCCTACAATGAGCAGTTCTTC

clone_size: many
v_call: TRBV28
j_call: TRBJ2-1
d_call: TRBD2
cdr3_aa: CASSLPGPSGKSWEQFF
cdr3_nt: TGTGCCAGCAGTCTCCCTGGGCCTAGCGGGAAGTCTTGGGAGCAGTTCTTC

clone_size: many
v_call: TRBV12-5
j_call: TRBJ2-7
d_call: NA
cdr3_aa: CASQRGGSGAYEQYF
cdr3_nt: TGTGCTAGTCAGCGTGGTGGTAGCGGAGCCTACGAGCAGTACTTC

clone_size: few
v_call: TRBV12-3/TRBV12-4
j_call: TRBJ2-5
d_call: NA
cdr3_aa: CASSPPGRGETQYF
cdr3_nt: TGTGCCAGCAGTCCCCCGGGGCGGGGAGAGACCCAGTACTTC

clone_size: many
v_call: TRBV3-1
j_call: TRBJ2-2
d_call: TRBD2
cdr3_aa: CASSQGGAGGPHTGELFF
cdr3_nt: TGTGCCAGCAGCCAAGGAGGAGCGGGAGGGCCTCACACCGGGGAGCTGTTTTTT

clone_size: NA
v_call: TRBV7-3
j_call: TRBJ2-2
d_call: TRBD2
cdr3_aa: CASSLGRAGASTGELFF
cdr3_nt: TGTGCCAGCAGCTTGGGCAGAGCGGGAGCGAGCACCGGGGAGCTGTTTTTT

clone_size: NA
v_call: TRBV30
j_call: TRBJ1-2
d_call: NA
cdr3_aa: CAWSPSGGSGGYGYTF
cdr3_nt: TGTGCCTGGAGCCCTTCCGGGGGGTCCGGGGGGTATGGCTACACCTTC

clone_size: many
v_call: TRBV11-3
j_call: TRBJ2-5
d_call: NA
cdr3_aa: CASSSRGGDETQYF
cdr3_nt: TGTGCCAGCAGCTCGAGGGGGGGCGATGAGACCCAGTACTTC

clone_size: many
v_call: TRBV28
j_call: TRBJ2-3
d_call: NA
cdr3_aa: CASSLGGAGDTQYF
cdr3_nt: TGTGCCAGCAGTTTGGGGGGCGCGGGAGATACGCAGTATTTT

clone_size: many
v_call: TRBV2
j_call: TRBJ2-5
d_call: NA
cdr3_aa: CASSEAVGYSAQYF
cdr3_nt: TGTGCCAGCAGTGAAGCAGTGGGGTATTCGGCCCAGTACTTC

clone_size: few
v_call: TRBV19
j_call: TRBJ2-3
d_call: TRBD2
cdr3_aa: CASSALGLAINTQYF
cdr3_nt: TGTGCCAGTAGCGCTCTTGGACTAGCAATTAATACGCAGTATTTT

clone_size: NA
v_call: TRBV7-2
j_call: TRBJ1-4
d_call: NA
cdr3_aa: CASNNGGGPNEKLFF
cdr3_nt: TGTGCCAGCAACAACGGGGGGGGCCCCAATGAAAAACTGTTTTTT

clone_size: many
v_call: TRBV9
j_call: TRBJ2-3
d_call: NA
cdr3_aa: CASRRDVKDTQYF
cdr3_nt: TGTGCCAGCCGTCGAGACGTAAAAGATACGCAGTATTTT

clone_size: many
v_call: TRBV7-8
j_call: TRBJ1-5
d_call: NA
cdr3_aa: CASSLALGILRDQPQHF
cdr3_nt: TGTGCCAGCAGCTTAGCTTTGGGAATCCTGAGGGATCAGCCCCAGCATTTT

clone_size: many
v_call: TRBV20-1
j_call: TRBJ2-7
d_call: TRBD2
cdr3_aa: CSARDSQRGPYEQYF
cdr3_nt: TGCAGTGCTAGAGATTCGCAGCGGGGGCCTTACGAGCAGTACTTC

clone_size: many
v_call: TRBV20-1
j_call: TRBJ2-7
d_call: TRBD2
cdr3_aa: CSARERGRWHEQYF
cdr3_nt: TGCAGTGCTAGAGAACGCGGGAGGTGGCACGAGCAGTACTTC

clone_size: NA
v_call: TRBV19
j_call: TRBJ2-3
d_call: TRBD1
cdr3_aa: CASSTPRDRGRDTQYF
cdr3_nt: TGTGCCAGTAGTACCCCCCGGGACAGGGGGAGAGATACGCAGTATTTT

clone_size: many
v_call: TRBV28
j_call: TRBJ2-7
d_call: TRBD2
cdr3_aa: CASSPGTSGSFRDEQYF
cdr3_nt: TGTGCCAGCAGTCCCGGGACTAGCGGGAGTTTTCGGGACGAGCAGTACTTC